This T cell receptor (beta chain) was identified during a study of cytomegalovirus exposure and HLA in healthy donors. Study-wide points: The study put around 180 TCR beta chains on its list as cytomegalovirus-associated.

TCRdb's copy holds only in-frame clones and misses some; the assay was immunoSEQ multiplex PCR. The repertoire includes around 140,000 clones, about 94% of them detected once, and approximately 1.8% sits in the top ten. The CDR3 is 15 residues long. Germline CDR1 is KGHSY and CDR2 is FQNENV. Trimming removed 4 bases at V and 6 bases at J, with 18 bases between. Notes on this clone: Antigen specificity is unknown.

This chain links TRBV16 with TRBJ1-2; unclear D gene. The TCR comes from a man younger than 30 in good health and CMV-seropositive. Sequenced material: PBMCs. Here the CDR3 DNA reads TGTGCCAGCAGCCGAGTTTTTGAGGGATATGATGGCTACACCTTC. Its protein product is CASSRVFEGYDGYTF. Filled out from reference TRBV16 and TRBJ1-2, the complete variable domain reads GEEVAQTPKHLVRGEGQKAKLYCAPIKGHSYVFWYQQVLKNEFKFLISFQNENVFDETGMPKERFSAKCLPNSPCSLEIQATKLEDSAVYFCASSRVFEGYDGYTFGSGTRLTVV.